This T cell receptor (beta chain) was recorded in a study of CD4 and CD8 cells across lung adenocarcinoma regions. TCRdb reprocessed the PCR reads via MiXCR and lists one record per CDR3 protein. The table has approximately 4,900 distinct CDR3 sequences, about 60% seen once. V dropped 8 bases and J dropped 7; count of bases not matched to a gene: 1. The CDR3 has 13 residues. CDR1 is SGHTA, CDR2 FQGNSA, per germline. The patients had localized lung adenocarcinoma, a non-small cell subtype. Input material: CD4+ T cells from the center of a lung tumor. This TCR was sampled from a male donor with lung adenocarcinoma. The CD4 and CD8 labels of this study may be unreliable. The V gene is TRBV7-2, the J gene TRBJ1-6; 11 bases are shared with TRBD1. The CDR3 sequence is CASRTGGNSPLHF. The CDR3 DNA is TGTGCCAGCCGGACAGGGGGCAATTCACCCCTCCACTTT.